Included here is one TCR beta chain sequence, with context. With random hexamers, about 0.45 to 1 ug RNA was reverse transcribed. TCRdb recomputed calls from the immunoSEQ multiplex PCR reads with MiXCR, one row per CDR3 protein. Of more than 200,000 distinct CDR3 sequences in the sample, about 94% are singletons; the top ten hold around 0.15%. The data were obtained in a study of CD8 T cells in Susac syndrome. The wider study: Patients with Susac syndrome who were sequenced included more than five with active disease and 8 or 9 in remission.

The TCR originated in a human donor with Susac syndrome. Sequencing input: CD4+ T cells from PBMCs.

CDR3 region: CASTFQSGAGANVLTF. The CDR3 DNA sequence: TGTGCCAGCACCTTCCAATCAGGGGCTGGGGCCAACGTCCTGACTTTC. The gene calls are TRBV12-3 or TRBV12-4 and TRBJ2-6; possibly TRBD1 for D (6 bases). This CDR3 comprises 16 residues. V gave up 7 bases and J gave up 2 bases, with 15 bases separating them.